These 26 T cell receptor beta chains share one sample of origin, sequenced in a study of blood T cells in healthy people across ages. A second roughly 7 to 12 cycle PCR used barcoded and J-beta primers. TCRdb called the 5' RACE reads again in MiXCR, with one record for every CDR3 protein. The table has roughly 1,700,000 distinct CDR3 sequences, approximately 28% seen once. Sequencing input: blood. These TCRs come from a woman aged 25-40 years in good health.

The chain carries TRBV12-3 or TRBV12-4 and TRBJ2-3, with 7 bases lining up with TRBD1. The J segment lost 4 bases and the V segment lost 5 bases, leaving 12 bases of the junction unmatched. This CDR3 region has 16 residues. The CDR3 protein is CASSQGTGERADTQYF. In DNA form, the CDR3 reads TGTGCCAGCAGTCAAGGAACAGGGGAGAGGGCAGATACGCAGTATTTT.

This chain uses TRBV28 with TRBJ2-1; D might be TRBD1 (5 bases). In germline, CDR1 is MDHEN, CDR2 SYDVKM. CDR3 length: 13 residues. The V gene lost 6 bases and the J gene lost 3 bases, with 9 bases spanning the gap. CDR3 protein: CASRKTGYNEQFF. DNA for the CDR3: TGTGCCAGCAGAAAAACAGGCTACAATGAGCAGTTCTTC. Filled out from reference TRBV28 and TRBJ2-1, the complete variable domain reads DVKVTQSSRYLVKRTGEKVFLECVQDMDHENMFWYRQDPGLGLRLIYFSYDVKMKEKGDIPEGYSVSREKKERFSLILESASTNQTSMYLCASRKTGYNEQFFGPGTRLTVL.

In its sample, this clonotype was seen a few times. The chain joins TRBV6-2 or TRBV6-3 to TRBJ2-1; D gene ambiguous. The germline gives CDR1 MNHEY, CDR2 SVGEGT. Trimming removed 10 bases from V and 0 bases from J, with 13 bases in between. The CDR3 contains 14 residues. CDR3 in DNA: TGTGCCACCCTTGGACGGAGCTCCTACAATGAGCAGTTCTTC. Amino acid sequence: CATLGRSSYNEQFF.

This chain joins TRBV6-1 and TRBJ1-1; tentative D call: TRBD1 (5 bases). This CDR3 has 14 residues. Germline V gene sequence: CDR1 MNHNS, CDR2 SASEGT. V lost 1 base and J 7 bases, leaving 13 bases between the germline ends. CDR3 nucleotides: TGTGCCAGCAGTGAAGTGTGGGGGGGAGGTGAAGCTTTCTTT. It encodes CASSEVWGGGEAFF.

This clonotype has at least ten counts. This chain uses TRBV29-1 with TRBJ2-1; TRBD1 might be the D (6 bases). There are 15 residues in the CDR3. Germline V CDR1 and CDR2: SQVTM, ANQGSEA. The V and J ends lost 8 bases and 8 bases respectively, with 25 bases between them. The CDR3 DNA sequence: TGCAGCATATACGGTGGGGGCCTACTCAGGGATGAGCAGTTCTTC. It yields the protein CSIYGGGLLRDEQFF.

V is TRBV5-4 and J is TRBJ2-2; D might be TRBD2 (7 bases). CDR3 length: 15 amino acids. Germline-derived CDR1 and CDR2 are SGHNT and YYREEE (reference sequence). The V end lost 5 bases, the J end lost 6 bases, and 17 bases lay between the germline ends. Here the CDR3 DNA reads TGTGCCAGCAGGCCCTGGGGGGGCGCCCCCGGGGAGCTGTTTTTT. It translates to CASRPWGGAPGELFF.

This clonotype was recorded a few times. This CDR3 is CASSLVGGMEGGHEQYF. The CDR3 DNA reads as TGTGCCAGCAGCTTAGTAGGGGGTATGGAGGGGGGCCACGAGCAGTACTTC. The chain links TRBV7-2 to TRBJ2-7; D possibly uses TRBD1 or TRBD2 (6 bases each). Germline loops: CDR1 SGHTA, CDR2 FQGNSA. V lost 1 base and J 5 bases, leaving 21 bases between the germline ends. This CDR3 spans 17 amino acids.

The table lists this clonotype with a few counts. The chain joins TRBV20-1 to TRBJ2-7, with 14 bases that match TRBD2. V trimming: 4 bases; J trimming: 2 bases; junction bases outside the gene matches: 1. Per the germline V gene, CDR1 is DFQATT and CDR2 is SNEGSKA (reference sequence). The CDR3 is 14 amino acids. The CDR3 nucleotides are TGCAGTGCTAAGACTAGCGGGAGGGCCTACGAGCAGTACTTC. Its protein product is CSAKTSGRAYEQYF.

This clonotype was counted a few times. The chain carries TRBV15 and TRBJ2-7; D possibly uses TRBD1 or TRBD2 (5 bases each). Trimming left V 5 bases short and J 5 bases short, with 16 bases between. Looked up from germline, CDR1 is LNHNV and CDR2 is YYDKDF (reference sequence). The CDR3 extends over 14 amino acids. The DNA for the CDR3 is TGTGCCACCAGCGTCCCGGGGCGGTTGGACGAGCAGTACTTC. This codes for CATSVPGRLDEQYF.

The rearrangement links TRBV9 to TRBJ2-1, with D perhaps TRBD1 (6 bases). Germline-derived CDR1 and CDR2 are SGDLS and YYNGEE. CDR3 length equals 15 residues. Trimming left V 0 bases short and J 10 bases short, with 17 bases between. This CDR3 is CASSVVSRAQGEQFF. Here the CDR3 DNA reads TGTGCCAGCAGCGTAGTGTCCAGGGCGCAGGGGGAGCAGTTCTTC.

Points on this clonotype: One base away lies a much larger clone, so this may be a sequencing read error. The rearrangement links TRBV20-1 to TRBJ2-7; possibly TRBD2 for D (7 bases). This CDR3 region has 14 residues. V was clipped by 2 bases and J by 7 bases, with 18 bases between them. Germline V lookup: CDR1 DFQATT, CDR2 SNEGSKA (reference sequence). This CDR3 is CSARRSGGANEQYF. The CDR3 region has the DNA TGCAGTGCTAGACGTAGTGGGGGGGCGAATGAGCAGTACTTC.

This chain links TRBV6-5 with TRBJ2-1; D not resolved. CDR1 and CDR2 (germline): MNHEY, SVGAGI. The CDR3 runs to 16 residues. The V and J ends lost 0 bases and 4 bases respectively, with 13 bases between them. CDR3 residues: CASSYSIAHRYNEQFF. The CDR3 DNA sequence: TGTGCCAGCAGTTACTCAATCGCGCACCGGTACAATGAGCAGTTCTTC.

The rearrangement uses TRBV27 and TRBJ2-3; 10 nucleotides align to TRBD2. The CDR3 extends over 18 amino acids. Trimming cost V 3 bases and J 2 bases; bases outside gene matches: 11. Per the germline V gene, CDR1 is MNHEY and CDR2 is SMNVEV (reference sequence). CDR3 in DNA: TGTGCCAGCAGTTTTATCGTGCTAGCGGGGGAGTCCACAGATACGCAGTATTTT. Amino acid sequence: CASSFIVLAGESTDTQYF.

The table lists this clonotype with a few counts. The gene calls are TRBV20-1 and TRBJ2-7; 9 bases map to TRBD1. J gave up 4 bases and V 6 bases, and 16 bases lay outside the gene matches. The CDR3 covers 16 residues. Per germline, CDR1 DFQATT and CDR2 SNEGSKA (reference sequence). The CDR3: CSARIVGRDRVYEQYF. CDR3 sequence (DNA): TGCAGTGCCAGAATCGTTGGCCGGGACAGGGTGTACGAGCAGTACTTC.

The genes are TRBV7-2 and TRBJ2-5, with no clear D. The germline V gene has CDR1 SGHTA and CDR2 FQGNSA. V was pared by 0 bases and J by 4 bases, with 12 bases between. The CDR3 is made up of 15 amino acids. The CDR3 loop is CASSLAIFLGETQYF. DNA of the CDR3: TGTGCCAGCAGCTTAGCGATATTCCTGGGAGAGACCCAGTACTTC.

About this clonotype itself: At one end, the junction sequence differs from germline, possibly due to a read error. This chain joins TRBV7-2 and TRBJ2-1; 10 nucleotides match TRBD2. CDR3 size: 15 residues. Germline assignment: CDR1 SGHTA and CDR2 FQGNSA. The CDR3 DNA reads TGTGTCAGCAGTTTTAGCGGGAGGTGGGACAATGAGCAGTTCTTC. As protein: CVSSFSGRWDNEQFF. The full variable domain, with the rest looked up from reference TRBV7-2 and TRBJ2-1, is GAGVSQSPSNKVTEKGKDVELRCDPISGHTALYWYRQSLGQGLEFLIYFQGNSAPDKSGLPSDRFSAERTGGSVSTLTIQRTQQEDSAVYLCVSSFSGRWDNEQFFGPGTRLTVL.

This clonotype was seen only a few times. V gene TRBV12-3 or TRBV12-4 combines with J gene TRBJ2-3, with 9 bases that match TRBD1. This CDR3 has 14 residues. With V trimmed by 8 bases and J by 5 bases, 8 bases remained unmatched. In DNA form, the CDR3 reads TGTGCCAGCGGCCCCCGGACAGGGGTAGATACGCAGTATTTT. The encoded protein is CASGPRTGVDTQYF.

The chain is built from TRBV10-3 and TRBJ1-1, with a possible D match to TRBD1 (5 bases). V lost 10 bases and J lost 1, with 13 bases in between. CDR3 length: 13 residues. The germline V gene encodes CDR1 ENHRY and CDR2 SYGVKD. The CDR3 spells CATQSDRNTEAFF. CDR3 sequence (DNA): TGTGCCACCCAGTCTGACAGGAACACTGAAGCTTTCTTT.

V and J are TRBV7-2 and TRBJ2-1; no clear D. Germline V gene lookup returns CDR1 SGHTA and CDR2 FQGNSA. The CDR3 runs 14 residues. Trimming pared 5 bases from V and 9 bases from J, leaving 17 bases between. The CDR3 spells CASSPLKVESEQFF. As DNA, the CDR3 is TGTGCCAGCAGCCCCCTAAAAGTTGAGTCTGAGCAGTTCTTC.

CDR3 in amino acids: CASSLYLRGEETQYF. The CDR3 bases are TGTGCCAGCAGTTTGTATTTGCGGGGGGAAGAGACCCAGTACTTC. The gene calls are TRBV12-3 or TRBV12-4 and TRBJ2-5, with 8 nucleotides matching TRBD2. This CDR3 region has 15 residues. V dropped 3 bases and J dropped 3; count of bases not matched to a gene: 6.

This clonotype has a count of ten or more. The chain is built from TRBV7-2 and TRBJ1-2; possible D gene TRBD1, 6 bases. Germline V gene data show CDR1 as SGHTA and CDR2 as FQGNSA. Trimming pared 1 base from V and 3 bases from J, leaving 9 bases between. The CDR3 totals 14 residues. The CDR3 nucleotides are TGTGCCAGCAGCTTAGATAGGACAGACTATGGCTACACCTTC. Residues: CASSLDRTDYGYTF. The full variable domain, in which reference TRBV7-2 and TRBJ1-2 provide the parts outside the CDR3, is GAGVSQSPSNKVTEKGKDVELRCDPISGHTALYWYRQSLGQGLEFLIYFQGNSAPDKSGLPSDRFSAERTGGSVSTLTIQRTQQEDSAVYLCASSLDRTDYGYTFGSGTRLTVV.

This chain joins TRBV15 and TRBJ1-4; D ambiguous. The CDR3 loop spans 15 amino acids. Germline values: CDR1 LNHNV, CDR2 YYDKDF (reference sequence). Trimming removed 0 bases at V and 0 bases at J, with 5 bases between. The CDR3 protein is CATSREGATNEKLFF. CDR3 bases: TGTGCCACCAGCAGAGAGGGAGCAACTAATGAAAAACTGTTTTTT.

The chain joins TRBV6-1 to TRBJ2-3; D is perhaps TRBD1 or TRBD2 (5 bases each). There are 16 residues in the CDR3. The V end lost 7 bases, the J end lost 2 bases, and 19 bases lay between the germline ends. CDR1 and CDR2 (germline): MNHNS, SASEGT. The CDR3 nucleotides are TGTGCCAGCAAACAGGACCTGGGACCCCCCACAGATACGCAGTATTTT. This codes for CASKQDLGPPTDTQYF.

The chain is built from TRBV10-3 and TRBJ1-4; D is unresolved. The V end was cut by 0 bases, the J end by 4 bases, with 9 bases between. The CDR3 is 15 residues long. Germline CDR1 and CDR2: ENHRY and SYGVKD. Here the CDR3 reads CAISESTAVNEKLFF. DNA for the CDR3: TGTGCCATCAGTGAGTCGACGGCGGTTAATGAAAAACTGTTTTTT.

In its sample, this clonotype was seen many times. This chain links TRBV2 with TRBJ2-7, with 9 bases that match TRBD2. The V gene's germline CDR1 is SNHLY and CDR2 FYNNEI. V was clipped by 4 bases and J by 2 bases; unmatched bases: 3. CDR3 size: 14 residues. CDR3 sequence reads: CASSALAGPYEQYF. The DNA for the CDR3 is TGTGCCAGCAGTGCTCTAGCGGGACCCTACGAGCAGTACTTC.

This clonotype was seen only a few times. The chain carries TRBV21-1 and TRBJ2-7; the listed D gene, TRBD1, was not tested against the DNA. TRBV21-1 is a pseudogene locus. The CDR3 consists of 21 residues. CDR3: CASSRNLTGTGGSMISYEQYF. The CDR3 DNA reads TGTGCCAGCAGCCGTAACTTGACCGGGACAGGGGGTTCAATGATCTCCTACGAGCAGTACTTC.